What follows are 19 T cell receptor beta chains derived from one specimen sequenced in a study of T cells in Graves' hyperthyroidism and ophthalmopathy. RNA transcripts were the template for amplifying TCR beta CDR3 regions. The study used the HTBI primer set for a first-round RT-PCR of the TCR CDR3. In TCRdb, the multiplex PCR reads were re-called with MiXCR into one record per CDR3 protein. The table records roughly 300,000 distinct CDR3 sequences, under 25% of them present only once. Sequenced: blood. All receptors derive from a woman between 45 and 60 years old with Graves' hyperthyroidism.

The chain carries TRBV15 and TRBJ2-2, with D perhaps matching TRBD2 (6 bases). V gave up 5 bases and J gave up 1 base, with 8 bases separating them. This CDR3 contains 14 residues. CDR1 is LNHNV and CDR2 is YYDKDF in the germline V gene (reference sequence). This CDR3 is CATSGGWNTGELFF. In DNA form, the CDR3 reads TGTGCCACCAGCGGAGGGTGGAACACCGGGGAGCTGTTTTTT.

This clonotype was counted many times. The chain employs TRBV12-3 or TRBV12-4 and TRBJ2-3; D call uncertain. The V end lost 5 bases, the J end lost 6 bases, and 9 bases lay between the germline ends. The CDR3 has 12 residues. The CDR3 loop is CASSIIEDTQYF. The DNA for the CDR3 is TGTGCCAGCAGTATAATCGAGGATACGCAGTATTTT.

This clonotype was recorded at least ten times. The chain carries TRBV27 and TRBJ2-5, with D possibly TRBD1 on 6 matching bases. The CDR3 runs 14 residues. The germline V gene has CDR1 MNHEY and CDR2 SMNVEV (reference sequence). V was pared by 4 bases and J by 5 bases, with 14 bases between. CDR3 in DNA: TGTGCCAGCAGTTACACAGGGACCCAGGAGACCCAGTACTTC. Translated: CASSYTGTQETQYF.

In regard to this clonotype: This clone may be a read error of a much larger clone one base away. The rearrangement links TRBV7-9 to TRBJ2-5, with TRBD1 identical over 7 bases. The CDR3 has 13 residues. Germline V CDR1 and CDR2: SEHNR, FQNEAQ (reference sequence). Losses at the gene ends were 7 bases for V and 2 bases for J; bases not matched to a gene: 4. The CDR3 coding sequence is TGTGCCAGCACCGGACAGGAACAAGAGACCCAGTACTTC. Translated: CASTGQEQETQYF.

This clonotype appeared many times. This chain links TRBV28 with TRBJ1-6, with 7 bases lining up with TRBD1. The CDR3 consists of 13 residues. The junction had 5 bases not matched to a gene; V was cut back by 10 bases and J by 5 bases. CDR1 is MDHEN and CDR2 is SYDVKM in the germline V gene. The CDR3, as DNA: TGTGCCACCGGGACAGTAAATAATTCACCCCTCCACTTT. This sequence encodes CATGTVNNSPLHF.

V and J are TRBV20-1 and TRBJ2-1, with TRBD1 matching 7 bases. The CDR3 loop spans 17 amino acids. Germline lookup yields CDR1 DFQATT and CDR2 SNEGSKA (reference sequence). Germline trimming cut 0 bases from V and 4 bases from J; bases unmatched to any gene: 12. CDR3 in DNA: TGCAGTGCTAGAGAGACGAACAGGGGCTATCCTTACAATGAGCAGTTCTTC. Its translation is CSARETNRGYPYNEQFF.

This clonotype was counted ten times or more. The V call is TRBV18, the J call TRBJ2-7; perhaps TRBD1 as D (6 bases). Germline V gene lookup returns CDR1 KGHSH and CDR2 LQKENI. The V and J ends lost 3 bases and 7 bases respectively, with 7 bases between them. CDR3 length: 11 amino acids. The CDR3 DNA follows: TGTGCCAGCTCACCTGGGACAGAGCAGTACTTC. Its protein is CASSPGTEQYF. Using reference TRBV18 and TRBJ2-7 for the parts outside the CDR3, the full variable domain is NAGVMQNPRHLVRRRGQEARLRCSPMKGHSHVYWYRQLPEEGLKFMVYLQKENIIDESGMPKERFSAEFPKEGPSILRIQQVVRGDSAAYFCASSPGTEQYFGPGTRLTVT.

This clonotype has a count of ten or more. The chain recombines TRBV3-1 with TRBJ2-1, with 7 positions matching TRBD2. Germline-derived CDR1 and CDR2 are LGHDT and YNNKEL (reference sequence). With V trimmed by 0 bases and J by 5 bases, 4 bases remained unmatched. The CDR3 contains 15 residues. The CDR3 DNA sequence: TGTGCCAGCAGCCAAGACAGACTAGCCGACAATGAGCAGTTCTTC. It specifies CASSQDRLADNEQFF.

In its sample, this clonotype was seen many times. This chain connects TRBV10-2 to TRBJ2-2; D not certain. V was cut by 6 bases and J by 2 bases, with 10 bases left in between. The CDR3 runs to 14 residues. Germline lookup yields CDR1 WSHSY and CDR2 SAAADI. CDR3 DNA: TGCGCCAGCAGACTGGGGTCAAACACCGGGGAGCTGTTTTTT. It yields the protein CASRLGSNTGELFF.

The chain recombines TRBV2 with TRBJ1-5; D is unclear. Germline lookup yields CDR1 SNHLY and CDR2 FYNNEI. V was clipped by 4 bases and J by 3 bases, with 16 bases between them. The CDR3 covers 16 residues. This CDR3 is CASSASVTRFNQPQHF. CDR3 in DNA: TGTGCCAGCAGTGCGTCCGTGACACGATTCAATCAGCCCCAGCATTTT.

This chain connects TRBV5-1 to TRBJ2-7, with 12 bases identical to TRBD2. Trimming at V came to 7 bases and at J to 7 bases, leaving 9 bases not matched to a gene. The CDR3 is 14 amino acids. Germline V gene sequence: CDR1 SGHRS, CDR2 YFSETQ. CDR3 DNA: TGCGCCAGCCAGAGGACTAGCGGGGCACAGGAGCAGTACTTC. This translates into CASQRTSGAQEQYF.

This clonotype was detected ten times or more. The V gene is TRBV13, the J gene TRBJ2-5, with 15 bases identical to TRBD2. With 5 bases clipped from V and 4 bases from J, the junction kept 5 bases outside the gene matches. CDR1 is PRHDT and CDR2 is FYEKMQ in the germline V gene (reference sequence). The CDR3 has 16 residues. The CDR3 loop reads CASSEGLAGGGETQYF. CDR3 coding DNA: TGTGCCAGCAGCGAGGGACTAGCGGGAGGTGGAGAGACCCAGTACTTC.

This clonotype was picked up a small number of times. The chain couples TRBV6-1 to TRBJ1-2; D perhaps matches TRBD1 (6 bases). With 2 bases removed from V and 7 bases from J, the gap between germline ends came to 17 bases. Germline CDR1 is MNHNS and CDR2 is SASEGT. The CDR3 totals 15 residues. The CDR3: CASSETRARGGGYTF. The CDR3 DNA reads as TGTGCCAGCAGTGAAACCAGGGCCAGGGGCGGTGGCTACACCTTC.

This clonotype was seen ten or more times. The chain's CDR3 is CASSLAGSWGYTF. The CDR3 DNA follows: TGTGCCAGCAGCTTGGCCGGGTCTTGGGGCTACACCTTC. The chain is built from TRBV5-4 and TRBJ1-2; D is unclear. CDR3 length equals 13 residues. Trimming shortened V by 0 bases and J by 8 bases, and 11 bases separated the two germline ends. Per the germline V gene, CDR1 is SGHNT and CDR2 is YYREEE (reference sequence).

The V and J genes are TRBV3-1 and TRBJ1-6, with D maybe TRBD1 (5 bases). The CDR3 is 15 residues long. V dropped 0 bases and J dropped 7 bases, with 10 bases sitting between them. Germline loops: CDR1 LGHDT, CDR2 YNNKEL (reference sequence). This CDR3 reads CASSQDGGRNSPLHF. DNA of the CDR3: TGTGCCAGCAGCCAAGATGGGGGACGGAATTCACCCCTCCACTTT.

This clonotype was seen ten or more times. The gene calls are TRBV11-2 and TRBJ2-3, with D possibly TRBD1 on 6 matching bases. Trimming left V 5 bases short and J 1 base short, with 16 bases between. The CDR3 consists of 16 residues. Germline V CDR1 and CDR2: SGHAT, FQNNGV. In DNA, the CDR3 is TGTGCCAGCAGCCGAAATGGGGGCCCGGGCACAGATACGCAGTATTTT. This gives the protein CASSRNGGPGTDTQYF.

Comments on this clonotype: A read error may explain this, as a much larger clone is one base away. The chain has TRBV18 and TRBJ1-2; weak D call: TRBD1 (5 bases). The CDR3 has 17 amino acids. The germline gives CDR1 KGHSH, CDR2 LQKENI. The germline V and J ends were trimmed by 4 bases and 3 bases, with 21 bases remaining between them. In DNA form, the CDR3 reads TGTGCCAGCTCACTTATAACGACAGCGATGGGGGACTATGGCTACACCTTC. This gives the protein CASSLITTAMGDYGYTF.

The chain is built from TRBV20-1 and TRBJ2-7; weak D call: TRBD1 (7 bases). CDR3 length: 13 residues. Deletions cut 2 bases from V and 6 bases from J, with 14 bases between. Germline V CDR1 and CDR2: DFQATT, SNEGSKA (reference sequence). The CDR3 here is CSARSAGGREQYF. As DNA, the CDR3 is TGCAGTGCTAGATCGGCAGGGGGGCGCGAGCAGTACTTC.

Turning to this clonotype: A much larger clone differs by one base, so this may be a read error. The chain uses TRBV18 and TRBJ1-1; D is perhaps TRBD1 (5 bases). V dropped 2 bases and J dropped 1 base, with 11 bases sitting between them. CDR3 size: 15 residues. CDR1 and CDR2 from the germline V gene are KGHSH and LQKENI. CDR3 residues: CASSPGAESNTEAFF. In DNA, the CDR3 is TGTGCCAGCTCACCAGGGGCAGAGTCGAACACTGAAGCTTTCTTT.